This passage covers 16 T cell receptor beta chains from one sample sequenced in a study of control samples from healthy donors and cancer patients. Generated by immunoSEQ multiplex PCR, the TCRdb table keeps only in-frame clones and is missing some. Of fewer than 130,000 clones in the sample, 85% to 90% were seen once. The sample consisted of PBMCs. These receptors were collected from a woman aged 60-75 years with lung cancer.

The CDR3 is CASSQGRSDRNEQFF. CDR3 nucleotides: TGTGCCAGCAGCCAAGGTCGGTCGGACCGCAATGAGCAGTTCTTC. V is TRBV14 and J is TRBJ2-1, with D unclear. The CDR3 has 15 residues. The germline gives CDR1 SGHDN, CDR2 FVKESK. Deletions cut 1 base from V and 6 bases from J, with 13 bases between.

The V gene is TRBV7-9, the J gene TRBJ2-7, with 10 nucleotides matching TRBD1. The trim removed 1 base at V and 5 bases at J, leaving 5 bases unmatched. The CDR3 loop spans 15 amino acids. Germline loops: CDR1 SEHNR, CDR2 FQNEAQ (reference sequence). The CDR3 nucleotides read TGTGCCAGCAGCTTAGGGGACAGGGGAGTCGACGAGCAGTACTTC. Its protein product is CASSLGDRGVDEQYF.

The rearrangement uses TRBV9 and TRBJ1-1; D is possibly TRBD1 (6 bases). Per germline, CDR1 SGDLS and CDR2 YYNGEE. V shed 0 bases and J shed 3 bases, with 12 bases lying between them. The CDR3 contains 15 residues. The CDR3 is CASSVDLGADTEAFF. For the CDR3, the DNA is TGTGCCAGCAGCGTAGATCTGGGGGCGGACACTGAAGCTTTCTTT. Drawing the rest from reference TRBV9 and TRBJ1-1, the complete variable domain is DSGVTQTPKHLITATGQRVTLRCSPRSGDLSVYWYQQSLDQGLQFLIQYYNGEERAKGNILERFSAQQFPDLHSELNLSSLELGDSALYFCASSVDLGADTEAFFGQGTRLTVV.

This clone was observed once. V and J are TRBV10-3 and TRBJ2-7, with 7 bases that match TRBD2. V trimming: 4 bases; J trimming: 4 bases; junction bases outside the gene matches: 7. The V gene's germline CDR1 is ENHRY and CDR2 SYGVKD. The CDR3 covers 14 residues. The CDR3: CAISVGGRVYEQYF. DNA of the CDR3: TGTGCCATCAGTGTTGGCGGGAGAGTTTACGAGCAGTACTTC.

V is TRBV21-1 and J is TRBJ2-5; the DNA was not used to check the table's D call, TRBD2. TRBV21-1 counts as a pseudogene. The CDR3 covers 12 residues. The CDR3, as DNA: TGTGCCAGCATTGCGCTCGAGGAGACCCAGTACTTC. Its translation is CASIALEETQYF.

In this sample, this clone turned up a few times. The rearrangement joins TRBV27 to TRBJ2-7; the match to TRBD1 covers 11 bases. Looked up from germline, CDR1 is MNHEY and CDR2 is SMNVEV (reference sequence). The CDR3 is 16 residues long. With 4 bases clipped from V and 8 bases from J, the junction kept 13 bases outside the gene matches. CDR3 sequence: CASSSPSRDRGAKQYF. The DNA of the CDR3 is TGTGCCAGCAGTTCACCCTCCCGGGACAGGGGGGCGAAGCAGTACTTC.

This rearrangement joins TRBV5-1 to TRBJ1-2, with 9 bases that match TRBD1. The CDR3 contains 15 residues. The trim removed 4 bases at V and 5 bases at J, leaving 9 bases unmatched. CDR1 SGHRS and CDR2 YFSETQ come from the germline V gene. Here the CDR3 reads CASSEQGAAEYGYTF. In DNA form, the CDR3 reads TGCGCCAGCAGCGAACAGGGGGCCGCGGAATATGGCTACACCTTC.

The gene calls are TRBV19 and TRBJ1-2; no clear D gene. Trimming removed 4 bases at V and 0 bases at J, with 0 bases between. The CDR3 contains 11 residues. Germline lookup yields CDR1 LNHDA and CDR2 SQIVND (reference sequence). CDR3 protein: CASSTNYGYTF. The DNA of the CDR3 is TGTGCCAGTAGTACTAACTATGGCTACACCTTC.

In the case of this clone: The junction differs from germline at one of its ends, possibly a read error. The genes are TRBV5-8 and TRBJ2-1; D is possibly TRBD2 (6 bases). CDR1 and CDR2 from the germline V gene are SGHTS and YDEGEE. The CDR3 is made up of 14 amino acids. CDR3 bases: TGTGCCAGCAGCCCGGGACTGTCCTTCAATGAGCAGTTCTTC. As protein: CASSPGLSFNEQFF. Filled out from reference TRBV5-8 and TRBJ2-1, the complete variable domain reads EAGVTQSPTHLIKTRGQQATLRCSPISGHTSVYWYQQALGLGLQFLLWYDEGEERNRGNFPPRFSGRQFPNYSSELNVNALELEDSALYLCASSPGLSFNEQFFGPGTRLTVL.

The V call is TRBV6-2 or TRBV6-3, the J call TRBJ1-1, with D uncertain. The CDR3 consists of 12 residues. The germline V gene has CDR1 MNHEY and CDR2 SVGEGT. Trimming left V 3 bases short and J 5 bases short, with 7 bases between. The CDR3 sequence: CASSYSRTEAFF. The CDR3 DNA reads as TGTGCCAGCAGTTATAGTCGGACTGAAGCTTTCTTT.

The DNA of the CDR3 is TGTGCCAGCAGACTTAGTCATGATAATTCACCCCTCCACTTT. It codes for CASRLSHDNSPLHF. The V and J genes are TRBV6-5 and TRBJ1-6; no firm D call. This CDR3 region has 14 residues. V was clipped by 6 bases and J by 5 bases, with 11 bases between them. The germline gives CDR1 MNHEY, CDR2 SVGAGI.

The chain has TRBV7-6 and TRBJ2-2; 14 positions match TRBD2. V shed 6 bases and J 5 bases; nucleotides not matched to a gene: 8. Germline V gene lookup returns CDR1 SGHVS and CDR2 FNYEAQ. This CDR3 comprises 17 residues. CDR3 nucleotides: TGTGCCAGCAGGAATGGACTAGCGGGGGGAGGTACCGGGGAGCTGTTTTTT. Its protein is CASRNGLAGGGTGELFF.

The chain is built from TRBV27 and TRBJ1-1, with 7 bases fitting TRBD1. There are 15 residues in the CDR3. The germline V gene encodes CDR1 MNHEY and CDR2 SMNVEV (reference sequence). Losses at the gene ends were 3 bases for V and 3 bases for J; bases not matched to a gene: 7. The DNA of the CDR3 is TGTGCCAGCAGTTTCGGTCAGGGGGGGGACACTGAAGCTTTCTTT. Translated, it gives CASSFGQGGDTEAFF.

The rearrangement uses TRBV7-2 and TRBJ2-1; 7 bases agree with TRBD1. Germline V gene data show CDR1 as SGHTA and CDR2 as FQGNSA. The length of the CDR3 is 15 residues. The V and J ends lost 3 bases and 4 bases, in that order; junction bases with no gene match: 6. CDR3 region: CASSFEQGIYNEQFF. The CDR3 bases are TGTGCCAGCAGCTTTGAACAGGGGATTTACAATGAGCAGTTCTTC.

The V and J genes are TRBV28 and TRBJ1-1; D call uncertain. CDR1 and CDR2 (germline): MDHEN, SYDVKM. V gave up 7 bases and J gave up 3 bases, with 18 bases separating them. This CDR3 comprises 15 residues. For the CDR3, the DNA is TGTGCCAGCACCCTAGTCATTTCCCGATACACTGAAGCTTTCTTT. Amino acids: CASTLVISRYTEAFF.

The V and J genes are TRBV14 and TRBJ1-2, with unresolved D. This CDR3 spans 14 amino acids. CDR1 is SGHDN, CDR2 FVKESK, per germline. With 1 base removed from V and 7 bases from J, the gap between germline ends came to 13 bases. For the CDR3, the DNA is TGTGCCAGCAGCCAAGGAGGGCAGAATTTTGGCTACACCTTC. Encoded protein: CASSQGGQNFGYTF.